What follows are 10 T cell receptor beta chains derived from one specimen sequenced in a study of regulatory T cells in long-lasting Graves disease. Library construction for TCR beta used iRepertoire HTBI primers and Arm-PCR of CDR3 regions. Each CDR3 protein is one row after TCRdb ran MiXCR on the multiplex PCR reads. The profile shows a few hundred thousand distinct CDR3 sequences, about 13% of them singletons. Time point defined: newly diagnosed GD, antithyroid drugs for less than 3 months. TCR sequences were obtained from RNA taken from PBMCs. These data also formed part of another study, on T cells in Graves' hyperthyroidism and ophthalmopathy.

Sequenced material: peripheral blood mononuclear cells (PBMCs), taken at new diagnosis, from a patient treated with antithyroid drugs. These receptor sequences come from a young man with Graves disease.

This clonotype was detected many times. The genes are TRBV7-9 and TRBJ2-7; the D is unclear. The CDR3 totals 13 residues. Germline-derived CDR1 and CDR2 are SEHNR and FQNEAQ (reference sequence). V was shortened by 1 base and J by 1 base, with 5 bases between the two germline ends. For the CDR3, the DNA is TGTGCCAGCAGCTTAGGCTTATCCTACGAGCAGTACTTC. Its protein is CASSLGLSYEQYF.

With regard to this clonotype: A read error is likely, as this CDR3 ends without the conserved phenylalanine or tryptophan. The chain's CDR3 is CASSVGGPGNTIYL. The CDR3 DNA reads as TGTGCCAGCAGCGTAGGGGGTCCTGGAAACACCATATATCTT. The V gene is TRBV9, the J gene TRBJ1-3, with D hard to call. The CDR3 runs 14 residues. CDR1 SGDLS and CDR2 YYNGEE come from the germline V gene. V shed 0 bases and J shed 2 bases, with 6 bases lying between them.

Worth noting for this clonotype: Possible read error: a much larger clone is one base away. The chain couples TRBV2 to TRBJ2-3; 9 bases align to TRBD1. The ends lost 10 bases at V and 3 bases at J; junction bases unmatched: 8. The CDR3 length is 14 residues. Germline CDR1 is SNHLY and CDR2 is FYNNEI. This CDR3 is CANSGQGRTDTQYF. CDR3 in DNA: TGTGCCAACAGCGGACAGGGGAGGACAGATACGCAGTATTTT.

In its sample, this clonotype was seen many times. The chain is built from TRBV6-1 and TRBJ2-2, with 13 bases matching TRBD2. The CDR3 runs 16 residues. V shed 6 bases, J shed 4 bases, and the junction held 5 bases outside the gene matches. Germline-derived CDR1 and CDR2 are MNHNS and SASEGT. The CDR3: CASRTGTSGVTGELFF. CDR3 in DNA: TGTGCCAGCAGGACCGGGACTAGCGGGGTCACCGGGGAGCTGTTTTTT.

This clonotype occurred many times. The rearrangement links TRBV2 to TRBJ2-3, with 8 bases identical to TRBD2. The germline gives CDR1 SNHLY, CDR2 FYNNEI. Trimming cost V 10 bases and J 8 bases; bases outside gene matches: 11. The CDR3 has 13 residues. For the CDR3, the DNA is TGTGCCACCCGGGCGGGAGGAGGTGGTACGCAGTATTTT. Amino acids: CATRAGGGGTQYF.

This clonotype was counted ten times or more. This chain links TRBV29-1 with TRBJ2-1; 9 nucleotides agree with TRBD2. The germline V gene encodes CDR1 SQVTM and CDR2 ANQGSEA. V shed 3 bases, J shed 6 bases, and the junction held 9 bases outside the gene matches. The CDR3 has 15 amino acids. The CDR3 spells CSVDLGSGSINEQFF. In DNA, the CDR3 is TGCAGCGTTGACCTAGGTAGCGGGAGCATCAATGAGCAGTTCTTC.

In this sample, this clonotype turned up many times. The V call is TRBV12-3 or TRBV12-4, the J call TRBJ1-1; TRBD1 agrees at 7 bases. CDR3 length: 11 amino acids. Trimming removed 10 bases from V and 7 bases from J; junction bases left unmatched: 6. The CDR3 is CANRQGFEAFF. CDR3 nucleotides: TGTGCCAATCGACAGGGCTTTGAAGCTTTCTTT.

This clonotype came up many times. V is TRBV30 and J is TRBJ2-3; D ambiguous. Between the trimmed V and J ends, which lost 4 bases and 3 bases, there was a span of 8 bases. This CDR3 spans 12 amino acids. CDR1 and CDR2 from the germline V gene are GTSNPN and SVGIG (reference sequence). CDR3 in amino acids: CAWNSGTDTQYF. DNA for the CDR3: TGTGCCTGGAACTCAGGAACAGATACGCAGTATTTT.

J is TRBJ1-4 and V is TRBV19; no reliable D call. The CDR3 has 12 residues. Trimming pared 3 bases from V and 8 bases from J, leaving 7 bases between. In germline, CDR1 is LNHDA, CDR2 SQIVND (reference sequence). The CDR3 DNA reads TGTGCCAGTAGTATCCAACAGGAAAAACTGTTTTTT. It encodes CASSIQQEKLFF.

This clonotype was picked up one time. The junction differs from germline at one of its ends, possibly a read error. The chain is built from TRBV20-1 and TRBJ1-3; 7 positions match TRBD1. The germline CDR1 and CDR2 sequences are DFQATT and SNEGSKA (reference sequence). CDR3 length: 15 residues. CDR3 region: CSAQDRRASGDTIYF. The CDR3 coding sequence is TGCAGTGCCCAGGACAGGCGGGCCTCTGGAGACACCATATATTTT.